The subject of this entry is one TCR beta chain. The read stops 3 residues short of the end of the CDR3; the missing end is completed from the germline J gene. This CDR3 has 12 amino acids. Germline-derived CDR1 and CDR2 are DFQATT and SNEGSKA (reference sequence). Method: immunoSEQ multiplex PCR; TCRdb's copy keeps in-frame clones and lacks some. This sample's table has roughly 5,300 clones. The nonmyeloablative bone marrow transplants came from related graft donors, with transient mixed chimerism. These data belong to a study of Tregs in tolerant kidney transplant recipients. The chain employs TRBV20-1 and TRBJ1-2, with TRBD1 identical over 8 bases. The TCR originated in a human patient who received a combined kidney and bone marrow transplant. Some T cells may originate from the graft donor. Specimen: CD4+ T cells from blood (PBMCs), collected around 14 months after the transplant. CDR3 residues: CSAMDRVVGYTF. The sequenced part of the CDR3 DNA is TGCAGTGCTATGGACAGGGTGGTCGGC.